This T cell receptor beta chain was sequenced in a study of Graves' ophthalmopathy and Graves' hyperthyroidism. Transcripts of RNA were the source for amplifying TCR beta CDR3 regions. HTBI-primed first-round RT-PCR preceded second-round multiplex PCR. Each CDR3 protein is one row after TCRdb ran MiXCR on the multiplex PCR reads. The sample records about 590,000 distinct CDR3 sequences, 35% to 40% being singletons. The germline CDR1 and CDR2 sequences are DFQATT and SNEGSKA (reference sequence). The CDR3 length is 14 residues. V gene TRBV20-1 combines with J gene TRBJ2-5; 7 nucleotides match TRBD2. The end of the DNA aligns better with TRBJ2-1, so the J call may be wrong. The source is an adult man with Graves' hyperthyroidism. The sample consisted of peripheral blood or thyroid tissue (not recorded which). CDR3 in amino acids: CSASGTTTYNEQFF. The CDR3 DNA reads as TGCAGTGCTTCCGGGACTACGACTTACAATGAGCAGTTCTTC.